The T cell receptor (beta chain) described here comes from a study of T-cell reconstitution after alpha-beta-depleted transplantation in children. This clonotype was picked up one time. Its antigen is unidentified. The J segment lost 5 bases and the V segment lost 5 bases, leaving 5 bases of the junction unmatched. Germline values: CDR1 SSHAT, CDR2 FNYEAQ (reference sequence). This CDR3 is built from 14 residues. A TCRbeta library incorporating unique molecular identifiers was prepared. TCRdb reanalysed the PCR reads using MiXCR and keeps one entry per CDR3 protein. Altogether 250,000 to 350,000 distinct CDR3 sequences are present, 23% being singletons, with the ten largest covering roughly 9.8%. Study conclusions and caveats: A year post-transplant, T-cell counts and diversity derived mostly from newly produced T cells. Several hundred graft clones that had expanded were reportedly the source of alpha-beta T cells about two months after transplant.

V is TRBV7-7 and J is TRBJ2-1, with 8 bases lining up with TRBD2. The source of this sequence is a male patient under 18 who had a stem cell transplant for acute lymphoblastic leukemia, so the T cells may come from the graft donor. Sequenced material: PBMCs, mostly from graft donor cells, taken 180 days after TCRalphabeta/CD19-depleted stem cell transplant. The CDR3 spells CASSTTSGDNEQFF. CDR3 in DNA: TGTGCCAGCAGCACAACTAGCGGAGACAATGAGCAGTTCTTC.